The rows below give T cell receptor beta chains drawn from one sample of a study of blood T cell repertoires in COVID-19. Sequencing used immunoSEQ multiplex PCR; TCRdb keeps in-frame clones, though not all of them. The sample has 100,000 or so clones, 80% to 95% seen once; the top ten hold 3.9%. The sample was peripheral blood. The receptors were gathered from a woman aged 45-60 years in a cohort sampled during active COVID-19. CDR3s include the opening cysteine and the closing phenylalanine or tryptophan. A D gene is named only where the DNA matches it firmly. Part of the rows lack a size; the others show once, few, many or a class for expanded clones.

clone_size: .
d_call: TRBD1
j_call: TRBJ1-2
v_call: TRBV18
cdr3_nt: TGTGCCAGCTCACCGGGACAGAACTATGGCTACACCTTC
cdr3_aa: CASSPGQNYGYTF

clone_size: .
d_call: .
j_call: TRBJ1-5
v_call: TRBV2
cdr3_nt: TGTGCCAGCAGTGCTCGGACAGACAATCAGCCCCAGCATTTT
cdr3_aa: CASSARTDNQPQHF

clone_size: .
d_call: .
j_call: TRBJ2-2
v_call: TRBV27
cdr3_nt: TGTGCCAGCAGTTCCTGGGGGGTGGCGACCGGGGAGCTGTTTTTT
cdr3_aa: CASSSWGVATGELFF

clone_size: .
d_call: TRBD1
j_call: TRBJ1-6
v_call: TRBV4-1
cdr3_nt: TGCGCCACTACGGGACAGGGAGGTAGTTCACCCCTCCACTTT
cdr3_aa: CATTGQGGSSPLHF

clone_size: once
d_call: .
j_call: TRBJ2-2
v_call: TRBV6-5
cdr3_nt: TGTGCCAGCACAGGACAGTTGACGAACACCGGGGAGCTGTTTTTT
cdr3_aa: CASTGQLTNTGELFF

clone_size: .
d_call: .
j_call: TRBJ1-1
v_call: TRBV18
cdr3_nt: TGTGCCAGCTCACCCACGCAGGGTACGAACACTGAAGCTTTCTTT
cdr3_aa: CASSPTQGTNTEAFF

clone_size: .
d_call: TRBD1
j_call: TRBJ2-2
v_call: TRBV7-9
cdr3_nt: TGTGCCAGCAGCCACAGGGGCCCCCACACCGGGGAGCTGTTTTTT
cdr3_aa: CASSHRGPHTGELFF

clone_size: .
d_call: .
j_call: TRBJ1-4
v_call: TRBV6-6
cdr3_nt: TGTGCCAGCAGCACCGCCGGGCAGGGGAATGAAAAACTGTTTTTT
cdr3_aa: CASSTAGQGNEKLFF

clone_size: .
d_call: TRBD2
j_call: TRBJ2-7
v_call: TRBV6-5
cdr3_nt: TGTGCCAGCAGTTACGCCCTAGCGGGAGGTAAAGAGCAGTACTTC
cdr3_aa: CASSYALAGGKEQYF

clone_size: .
d_call: TRBD2
j_call: TRBJ2-2
v_call: TRBV18
cdr3_nt: TGTGCCAGCTCACCACCACGGACTAGCGGGGGATACACCGGGGAGCTGTTTTTT
cdr3_aa: CASSPPRTSGGYTGELFF

clone_size: .
d_call: TRBD1
j_call: TRBJ2-7
v_call: TRBV6-5
cdr3_nt: TGTGCCAGCAGTAACCCGGGACAGGGGGCGGGAGAGCAGTACTTC
cdr3_aa: CASSNPGQGAGEQYF

clone_size: .
d_call: .
j_call: TRBJ1-2
v_call: TRBV11-3
cdr3_nt: TGTGCCAGCAGCTCAGCGACAGGTGGCTACACCTTC
cdr3_aa: CASSSATGGYTF

clone_size: .
d_call: .
j_call: TRBJ2-3
v_call: TRBV15
cdr3_nt: TGTGCCACCAGCAGATTCACCGGGACACTTAGCACAGATACGCAGTATTTT
cdr3_aa: CATSRFTGTLSTDTQYF

clone_size: .
d_call: TRBD1
j_call: TRBJ2-1
v_call: TRBV7-6
cdr3_nt: TGTGCCAGCAGCCTATTCGGGACAGGGGGCAATGAGCAGTTCTTC
cdr3_aa: CASSLFGTGGNEQFF

clone_size: once
d_call: .
j_call: TRBJ1-5
v_call: TRBV7-9
cdr3_nt: TGTGCCAGCAGCTTAGCGGGAGGGGAGGCTCAGCCCCAGCATTTT
cdr3_aa: CASSLAGGEAQPQHF

clone_size: few
d_call: .
j_call: TRBJ1-6
v_call: TRBV13
cdr3_nt: TGTGCCAGCAGCTTTGGACAGAGGGAGTATTCACCCCTCCACTTT
cdr3_aa: CASSFGQREYSPLHF

clone_size: .
d_call: TRBD1
j_call: TRBJ2-7
v_call: TRBV18
cdr3_nt: TGTGCCAGCTCACCGGACAGGGACTACGAGCAGTACTTC
cdr3_aa: CASSPDRDYEQYF

clone_size: .
d_call: TRBD1
j_call: TRBJ2-7
v_call: TRBV5-1
cdr3_nt: TGCGCCAGCAGCTTGGCGACAGGGGGGTCCTACGAGCAGTACTTC
cdr3_aa: CASSLATGGSYEQYF

clone_size: .
d_call: .
j_call: TRBJ2-3
v_call: TRBV19
cdr3_nt: TGTGCCAGTATCCCCCGGGGGAACACAGATACGCAGTATTTT
cdr3_aa: CASIPRGNTDTQYF

clone_size: few
d_call: .
j_call: TRBJ2-5
v_call: TRBV10-1
cdr3_nt: TGCGCCAGCAGTGAGTCGTGGAGGGATTCAGGAGAGACCCAGTACTTC
cdr3_aa: CASSESWRDSGETQYF

clone_size: .
d_call: TRBD2
j_call: TRBJ2-1
v_call: TRBV6-5
cdr3_nt: TGTGCCAGCAGGATAGGACTAGGGTATCAAAATGAGCAGTTCTTC
cdr3_aa: CASRIGLGYQNEQFF

clone_size: .
d_call: .
j_call: TRBJ2-1
v_call: TRBV28
cdr3_nt: TGTGCCAGCTACTCTGGGCGGGCGCATGAGCAGTTCTTC
cdr3_aa: CASYSGRAHEQFF

clone_size: once
d_call: .
j_call: TRBJ2-3
v_call: TRBV27
cdr3_nt: TGTGCCAGCACCGCCCTCGGACAAGCTAGCACAGATACGCAGTATTTT
cdr3_aa: CASTALGQASTDTQYF

clone_size: .
d_call: .
j_call: TRBJ1-4
v_call: TRBV5-1
cdr3_nt: TGCGCCAGCAGCCCTTCTGGGGCGAATGAAAAACTGTTTTTT
cdr3_aa: CASSPSGANEKLFF

clone_size: once
d_call: .
j_call: TRBJ1-5
v_call: TRBV7-7
cdr3_nt: TGTGCTAGCAGCCCAGTAAGCAATCAGCCCCAGCATTTT
cdr3_aa: CASSPVSNQPQHF

clone_size: .
d_call: .
j_call: TRBJ2-1
v_call: TRBV19
cdr3_nt: TGTGCCAGTAGTATTCGGGCTGTAAGGGGGGGACGGCTGAATGAGCAGTTCTTC
cdr3_aa: CASSIRAVRGGRLNEQFF

clone_size: few
d_call: .
j_call: TRBJ1-1
v_call: TRBV29-1
cdr3_nt: TGCAGCGTTGCCCGAGGTCCGGGCACTGAAGCTTTCTTT
cdr3_aa: CSVARGPGTEAFF

clone_size: .
d_call: .
j_call: TRBJ2-1
v_call: TRBV28
cdr3_nt: TGTGCCAGCAGTTTATGGGGGGTTGCTGCGGGAAGCGATGAGCAGTTCTTC
cdr3_aa: CASSLWGVAAGSDEQFF

clone_size: few
d_call: TRBD1
j_call: TRBJ2-7
v_call: TRBV6-5
cdr3_nt: TGTGCCAGCAGTTACGGGGACAGGGGCTACGAGCAGTACTTC
cdr3_aa: CASSYGDRGYEQYF

clone_size: .
d_call: .
j_call: TRBJ2-7
v_call: TRBV13
cdr3_nt: TGTGCCAGCAGCACCTCAAGGGGTCCCTACGAGCAGTACTTC
cdr3_aa: CASSTSRGPYEQYF